The 30 T cell receptor beta chains below come from one sample, sequenced in a study of blood T cells in healthy people across ages. Combining a sample-barcoded 5' primer with a J-beta primer mix, a second PCR ran for roughly 7 to 11 cycles. A single record per CDR3 protein comes from TCRdb applying MiXCR to the 5' RACE reads. The sample contains 1.5 million to 2 million distinct CDR3 sequences, less than 50% of which appear only once. Sequencing was carried out using blood. These receptors originate from a woman between 40 and 50 years old in good health.

The genes are TRBV27 and TRBJ2-5; 8 bases map to TRBD1. The better agreement between TRBJ2-7 and the DNA end casts doubt on the J call. The CDR3 totals 14 residues. Germline values: CDR1 MNHEY, CDR2 SMNVEV (reference sequence). The chain's CDR3 is CASSNGQGFGEQYF. The CDR3 nucleotides read TGTGCCAGCAGTAACGGACAGGGTTTCGGCGAGCAGTACTTC.

The chain is built from TRBV7-8 and TRBJ2-5; perhaps TRBD1 as D (5 bases). The length of the CDR3 is 18 residues. Germline V gives CDR1 SGHVS, CDR2 FQNEAQ. The V and J ends lost 5 bases and 0 bases respectively, with 22 bases between them. The CDR3 nucleotides read TGTGCCAGCAGCAAAACAACCATGGCTGGGGCGTACCAAGAGACCCAGTACTTC. Protein product: CASSKTTMAGAYQETQYF.

There are a few counts of this clonotype. The rearrangement links TRBV6-2 or TRBV6-3 to TRBJ2-7; tentative D call: TRBD1 (6 bases). V was trimmed by 10 bases and J by 3 bases, leaving 13 bases between them. The germline V gene encodes CDR1 MNHEY and CDR2 SVGEGT. This CDR3 spans 12 amino acids. CDR3 amino acids: CATGQGLYEQYF. DNA of the CDR3: TGTGCCACGGGACAAGGGCTCTACGAGCAGTACTTC.

The chain has TRBV20-1 and TRBJ2-3, with a possible D match to TRBD2 (5 bases). The V gene lost 5 bases and the J gene lost 0 bases, with 12 bases spanning the gap. In germline, CDR1 is DFQATT, CDR2 SNEGSKA (reference sequence). This CDR3 comprises 14 residues. Here the CDR3 reads CSAPSGRSTDTQYF. The CDR3 nucleotides read TGCAGTGCTCCAAGCGGAAGAAGCACAGATACGCAGTATTTT.

A note on this clonotype: Relative to the germline gene, one junction end is altered; a read error may explain this. The chain employs TRBV10-3 and TRBJ2-7; D gene ambiguous. CDR3 length: 13 residues. Germline CDR1 ENHRY, CDR2 SYGVKD. The CDR3 region is CAVSSDTSYEQYF. The CDR3, as DNA: TGTGCCGTCAGTTCCGACACGTCCTACGAGCAGTACTTC.

This chain joins TRBV6-6 and TRBJ2-1; no reliable D call. Germline values: CDR1 MNHNY, CDR2 SVGAGI (reference sequence). Trimming took 7 bases from V and 3 from J, leaving 16 bases between them. The CDR3 is made up of 15 amino acids. This CDR3 reads CASKSNGDIYNEQFF. DNA of the CDR3: TGTGCCAGCAAATCAAATGGCGACATCTACAATGAGCAGTTCTTC.

This clonotype has just a few counts. V is TRBV5-1 and J is TRBJ2-1; 7 bases line up with TRBD2. Germline V gene lookup returns CDR1 SGHRS and CDR2 YFSETQ. The CDR3 spans 16 residues. V trimming: 0 bases; J trimming: 8 bases; junction bases outside the gene matches: 11. Here the CDR3 reads CASSLANAGAGDEQFF. The CDR3 nucleotides are TGCGCCAGCAGCTTGGCGAACGCTGGGGCGGGGGATGAGCAGTTCTTC.

This chain connects TRBV3-1 to TRBJ2-7; TRBD2 agrees at 7 bases. After removal of 1 base from V and 0 bases from J, the junction contained 9 bases not matched to a gene. Germline lookup yields CDR1 LGHDT and CDR2 YNNKEL (reference sequence). The CDR3 has 17 amino acids. The CDR3 loop reads CASSQGSSGNSSYEQYF. The CDR3 coding sequence is TGTGCCAGCAGCCAAGGGTCCAGCGGGAATAGCTCCTACGAGCAGTACTTC.

Remarks on this clonotype: Germline and junction disagree at one end, which may indicate a read error. The V call is TRBV12-3 or TRBV12-4, the J call TRBJ2-1, with TRBD1 identical over 8 bases. This CDR3 is 15 amino acids long. The CDR3 loop reads CTSSLGQVSYNEQFF. CDR3 in DNA: TGTACCAGCAGTTTGGGACAGGTTTCCTACAATGAGCAGTTCTTC.

The table lists this clonotype with a count of one. The rearrangement joins TRBV3-1 to TRBJ2-1; D gene unclear. V was clipped by 3 bases and J by 7 bases, with 13 bases between them. This CDR3 region has 14 residues. CDR1 is LGHDT and CDR2 is YNNKEL in the germline V gene (reference sequence). The CDR3 sequence: CASSHTSLYNEQFF. In nucleotides, the CDR3 is TGTGCCAGCAGCCATACCTCTCTTTATAATGAGCAGTTCTTC.

This rearrangement joins TRBV20-1 to TRBJ2-5, with TRBD2 matching over 10 bases. The J call may be incorrect, as the DNA end agrees better with TRBJ2-7. Germline-derived CDR1 and CDR2 are DFQATT and SNEGSKA (reference sequence). This CDR3 is built from 15 residues. CDR3 sequence: CSAEDAGTSDYEQYF. In DNA, the CDR3 is TGCAGTGCCGAGGACGCCGGGACTAGCGACTACGAGCAGTACTTC.

This clonotype was detected once. The chain employs TRBV5-1 and TRBJ2-1, with 8 bases that match TRBD1. The junction had 6 bases not matched to a gene; V was cut back by 0 bases and J by 7 bases. This CDR3 spans 15 amino acids. Germline V gene sequence: CDR1 SGHRS, CDR2 YFSETQ. CDR3 DNA: TGCGCCAGCAGCTTGGCCGCAGGGGGCTGGAATGAGCAGTTCTTC. This translates into CASSLAAGGWNEQFF.

The chain combines TRBV3-1 with TRBJ2-5; 7 bases agree with TRBD1. The end of the DNA aligns better with TRBJ2-7, so the J call may be wrong. The germline V gene has CDR1 LGHDT and CDR2 YNNKEL (reference sequence). This CDR3 contains 13 residues. The chain's CDR3 is CASSDRVLVEQYF. The CDR3 DNA follows: TGTGCCAGCAGCGACAGGGTATTGGTCGAGCAGTACTTC.

This clonotype has just one count. CDR3 coding DNA: TGTGCCAGCAGTCCGGGACGGGAATACAACTATGGCTACACCTTC. Its translation is CASSPGREYNYGYTF. This chain joins TRBV6-5 and TRBJ1-2; possibly TRBD1 for D (5 bases). V lost 5 bases and J 2 bases, leaving 15 bases between the germline ends. Germline V gene data show CDR1 as MNHEY and CDR2 as SVGAGI. The CDR3 has 15 residues.

The V and J genes are TRBV7-2 and TRBJ2-1, with 8 positions matching TRBD2. Germline loops: CDR1 SGHTA, CDR2 FQGNSA. The CDR3 runs to 13 residues. J was trimmed by 10 bases and V by 6 bases; bases with no gene match: 8. The CDR3 sequence is CASRGGLVGEQFF. The CDR3, as DNA: TGTGCCAGCAGGGGGGGACTAGTGGGCGAGCAGTTCTTC.

In its sample, this clonotype was seen a few times. Compared with germline, one end of the junction differs, possibly owing to a read error. The V gene is TRBV20-1, the J gene TRBJ2-1; tentative D call: TRBD2 (5 bases). CDR1 DFQATT and CDR2 SNEGSKA come from the germline V gene (reference sequence). The CDR3 is 14 residues long. The CDR3 is CSARDRGGYNEQFF. DNA of the CDR3: TGCAGTGCTAGAGATCGGGGTGGGTACAATGAGCAGTTCTTT.

The V call is TRBV2, the J call TRBJ1-2; D not resolved. Germline values: CDR1 SNHLY, CDR2 FYNNEI. V gave up 8 bases and J gave up 3 bases, with 13 bases separating them. This CDR3 spans 13 amino acids. The CDR3 loop is CASQVNEDYGYTF. The CDR3 DNA sequence: TGTGCCAGCCAAGTTAATGAGGACTATGGCTACACCTTC.

This clonotype was counted only a few times. The chain carries TRBV3-1 and TRBJ2-1; possibly TRBD2 for D (6 bases). Germline loops: CDR1 LGHDT, CDR2 YNNKEL (reference sequence). V lost 3 bases and J 4 bases, leaving 10 bases between the germline ends. The CDR3 spans 14 residues. The CDR3 DNA reads TGTGCCAGCAGCCACCAACGGGAGTACAATGAGCAGTTCTTC. This encodes CASSHQREYNEQFF.

The chain uses TRBV15 and TRBJ1-2, with no clear D. Trimming stripped 2 bases from V and 6 bases from J, with 16 bases between. The germline V gene encodes CDR1 LNHNV and CDR2 YYDKDF (reference sequence). The length of the CDR3 is 15 residues. CDR3 bases: TGTGCCACCAGCAGAAATCCAAAACCAACCCATGGCTACACCTTC. Its protein is CATSRNPKPTHGYTF.

In its sample, this clonotype was seen many times. The chain couples TRBV7-3 to TRBJ2-5, with D tentatively TRBD1 (5 bases). The CDR3 is made up of 13 amino acids. Germline CDR1 reads SGHTA; CDR2 reads FQGTGA. V was cut by 2 bases and J by 5 bases, with 9 bases left in between. CDR3 in amino acids: CASSLGATETQYF. Written as DNA, the CDR3 is TGTGCCAGCAGCTTAGGGGCTACGGAGACCCAGTACTTC.

On this clonotype itself: One end of the junction is discordant with germline, which a read error may explain. The chain combines TRBV7-3 with TRBJ2-5; TRBD2 might be the D (5 bases). CDR3 length equals 13 residues. Germline V lookup: CDR1 SGHTA, CDR2 FQGTGA. CDR3 in DNA: TGTGCCGGCAGCTCATTTACGGGGGAGACCCAGTACTTC. Its translation is CAGSSFTGETQYF.

This clonotype was observed once. The rearrangement links TRBV20-1 to TRBJ2-3; TRBD2 agrees at 8 bases. The CDR3 has 16 amino acids. V shed 5 bases, J shed 0 bases, and the junction held 10 bases outside the gene matches. Germline-derived CDR1 and CDR2 are DFQATT and SNEGSKA (reference sequence). The CDR3, as DNA: TGCAGTGCTCCCCTGGGGGCGGGGGGAAGCACAGATACGCAGTATTTT. The encoded protein is CSAPLGAGGSTDTQYF.

The chain joins TRBV23-1 to TRBJ2-5, with 12 bases fitting TRBD1. TRBV23-1 is treated as an ORF (open reading frame) with a function not yet certain. The CDR3 has 18 amino acids. After removal of 0 bases from V and 11 bases from J, the junction contained 16 bases not matched to a gene. The CDR3 protein is CASSQSGTGGAEQNEQYF. CDR3 sequence (DNA): TGCGCCAGCAGTCAATCCGGGACAGGGGGCGCGGAGCAAAATGAGCAGTACTTC.

This clonotype occurred a few times. This sequence joins TRBV12-3 or TRBV12-4 and TRBJ2-5; D might be TRBD2 (5 bases). V dropped 6 bases and J dropped 2 bases, with 13 bases sitting between them. This CDR3 has 14 amino acids. The DNA of the CDR3 is TGTGCCAGCAGCCTCGGGGAGACACAAGAGACCCAGTACTTC. Protein sequence: CASSLGETQETQYF.

V gene TRBV6-2 or TRBV6-3 combines with J gene TRBJ2-5; TRBD1 is a possible D gene (6 bases). Trimming removed 4 bases at V and 5 bases at J, with 20 bases between. CDR3 length: 16 residues. CDR1 and CDR2 (germline): MNHEY, SVGEGT. DNA of the CDR3: TGTGCCAGCAGTTCCTTTCCCGGGACACCGGGGGAGACCCAGTACTTC. Its protein is CASSSFPGTPGETQYF.

This clonotype was seen a few times. The V and J genes are TRBV11-1 and TRBJ1-1; D is unclear. The ends were cut back, 6 bases at V and 8 bases at J, with 13 bases in the middle. CDR1 SGHAT and CDR2 FQDESV come from the germline V gene (reference sequence). CDR3 length: 12 amino acids. CDR3 DNA: TGTGCCAGCAGTTTAATTACCCCGGAAGCTTTCTTT. This gives the protein CASSLITPEAFF.

The chain couples TRBV6-2 or TRBV6-3 to TRBJ1-2; D remains unclear. Trimming left V 0 bases short and J 3 bases short, with 11 bases between. Germline values: CDR1 MNHEY, CDR2 SVGEGT. This CDR3 spans 15 amino acids. CDR3 sequence: CASSYSTRVDYGYTF. The CDR3 bases are TGTGCCAGCAGTTACTCGACTCGGGTGGACTATGGCTACACCTTC.

This clonotype was observed a few times. The chain carries TRBV29-1 and TRBJ2-5; perhaps TRBD1 as D (7 bases). The CDR3 has 16 amino acids. Germline CDR1 SQVTM, CDR2 ANQGSEA. V gave up 6 bases and J gave up 3 bases, with 23 bases separating them. The CDR3 spells CSVRGGGTVSEETQYF. CDR3 sequence (DNA): TGCAGCGTCCGTGGTGGCGGGACAGTATCGGAAGAGACCCAGTACTTC.

The chain has TRBV4-3 and TRBJ1-1; 7 bases line up with TRBD1. This CDR3 is built from 16 residues. J was trimmed by 3 bases and V by 0 bases; bases with no gene match: 7. Per germline, CDR1 LGHNA and CDR2 YSLEER. This CDR3 is CASSQDSADRDTEAFF. DNA of the CDR3: TGCGCCAGCAGCCAAGATTCGGCCGACAGGGACACTGAAGCTTTCTTT.

J is TRBJ1-4 and V is TRBV15; D is unclear. CDR3 length: 16 residues. Trimming pared 0 bases from V and 8 bases from J, leaving 16 bases between. CDR1 and CDR2 (germline): LNHNV, YYDKDF (reference sequence). The CDR3 protein is CATSRDQGTQREKLFF. For the CDR3, the DNA is TGTGCCACCAGCAGAGATCAAGGAACCCAGAGGGAAAAACTGTTTTTT.